This TCR beta chain was observed in a study of blood T cell repertoires in COVID-19. Study-level background: The origin of the acute and convalescent COVID-19 samples was the United States, Italy and Spain.

The assay was immunoSEQ multiplex PCR, and TCRdb's table has in-frame clones only and misses some. The table records about 92,000 clones, around 88% of them present only once. Germline V gene sequence: CDR1 MDHEN, CDR2 SYDVKM. The CDR3 has 12 amino acids. The ends lost 6 bases at V and 5 bases at J; junction bases unmatched: 2. Seattle's enrolled individuals joined amid active infection and were then monitored longitudinally. The chain links TRBV28 to TRBJ2-5, with TRBD1 matching 8 bases. The TCR sequence derives from a woman aged 60-75 years with COVID-19, enrolled during active disease. Sequencing used peripheral blood. The CDR3 here is CASSRGRETQYF. The CDR3 nucleotides are TGTGCCAGCAGCAGGGGGCGGGAGACCCAGTACTTC. Filled out from reference TRBV28 and TRBJ2-5, the complete variable domain reads DVKVTQSSRYLVKRTGEKVFLECVQDMDHENMFWYRQDPGLGLRLIYFSYDVKMKEKGDIPEGYSVSREKKERFSLILESASTNQTSMYLCASSRGRETQYFGPGTRLLVL.